A single sample is the source of the 9 T cell receptor beta chains below, sequenced in a study of shared clonotypes between healthy human individuals. The assay was immunoSEQ multiplex PCR, and TCRdb's table has in-frame clones only and misses some. The data contain about 2,500,000 clones, 85% to 95% of them singletons. Specimen: naive CD4+ T cells sorted from blood. Indicated subset: CD45RA+ positively selected. The receptors come from a man aged 18 to 29 in good health.

The chain carries TRBV2 and TRBJ2-2, with 8 bases aligning to TRBD2. There are 13 residues in the CDR3. Germline CDR1 and CDR2: SNHLY and FYNNEI. Trimming at V came to 6 bases and at J to 9 bases, leaving 6 bases not matched to a gene. The CDR3, as DNA: TGTGCCAGCAGCAGCGGCGGGGGGAGGGAGCTGTTTTTT. It encodes CASSSGGGRELFF.

The J gene is TRBJ2-2, the V gene TRBV7-9; D uncertain. This CDR3 has 14 amino acids. V was cut by 5 bases and J by 1 base, with 8 bases left in between. Germline V lookup: CDR1 SEHNR, CDR2 FQNEAQ (reference sequence). Here the CDR3 reads CASSRAQNTGELFF. The DNA of the CDR3 is TGTGCCAGCAGCCGAGCACAGAACACCGGGGAGCTGTTTTTT.

V usage is TRBV7-9 and J usage is TRBJ1-5, with D maybe TRBD1 (5 bases). V was cut by 1 base and J by 5 bases, with 9 bases left in between. The CDR3 contains 14 residues. The V gene's germline CDR1 is SEHNR and CDR2 FQNEAQ (reference sequence). The CDR3 nucleotides are TGTGCCAGCAGCTTAGTAGGGGACGATCAGCCCCAGCATTTT. This gives the protein CASSLVGDDQPQHF.

Written as DNA, the CDR3 is TGTGCCAGCAGTGCCGGGACTAGCGGAACCTACGAGCAGTACTTC. Residues: CASSAGTSGTYEQYF. The J gene is TRBJ2-7, the V gene TRBV2, with TRBD2 matching 11 bases. The junction had 4 bases not matched to a gene; V was cut back by 4 bases and J by 2 bases. This CDR3 contains 15 residues. CDR1 is SNHLY, CDR2 FYNNEI, per germline.

This clone was observed once. The CDR3 DNA is TGTGCCAGTAGCTTATCTGCTTTGGGCGCCTACGAGCAGTACTTC. Translating gives CASSLSALGAYEQYF. The chain recombines TRBV19 with TRBJ2-7, with D hard to call. The CDR3 runs 15 residues. Deletions cut 6 bases from V and 2 bases from J, with 17 bases between. Per the germline V gene, CDR1 is LNHDA and CDR2 is SQIVND (reference sequence).

V is TRBV11-2 and J is TRBJ2-7; TRBD2 matches at 8 bases. The V segment lost 5 bases and the J segment 2 bases; nucleotides outside the gene matches: 11. Germline CDR1 is SGHAT and CDR2 is FQNNGV. The CDR3 is made up of 16 amino acids. For the CDR3, the DNA is TGTGCCAGCAGCCGGAACATAGCGGGGCTAACCTACGAGCAGTACTTC. This gives the protein CASSRNIAGLTYEQYF.

Concerning this clone itself: The same CDR3 can be traced to other DNA sequences in this sample. J is TRBJ2-5 and V is TRBV5-1; D possibly matches TRBD1 or TRBD2 (6 bases each). The CDR3 consists of 15 residues. Germline V lookup: CDR1 SGHRS, CDR2 YFSETQ. Trimming took 4 bases from V and 4 from J, leaving 17 bases between them. The CDR3 loop reads CASSPQGGRGETQYF. The CDR3 DNA reads TGCGCCAGCAGCCCCCAAGGGGGGCGAGGAGAGACCCAGTACTTC.

This rearrangement joins TRBV30 to TRBJ2-5; TRBD1 aligns across 10 bases. Unmatched junction bases numbered 7, after V lost 2 bases and J lost 4 bases. Germline CDR1 and CDR2: GTSNPN and SVGIG (reference sequence). The CDR3 length is 15 residues. The CDR3 DNA sequence: TGTGCCTGGAGTATTCCGGGACAGGGGCGAGAGACCCAGTACTTC. Translation: CAWSIPGQGRETQYF.

The rearrangement joins TRBV30 to TRBJ1-1; TRBD1 aligns across 7 bases. The germline V gene encodes CDR1 GTSNPN and CDR2 SVGIG (reference sequence). The CDR3 totals 14 residues. J gave up 4 bases and V 2 bases, and 7 bases lay outside the gene matches. CDR3: CAWSPQGSGTEAFF. In DNA, the CDR3 is TGTGCCTGGAGTCCACAGGGGTCTGGCACTGAAGCTTTCTTT.